The 31 T cell receptor beta chains presented below share a single source sample, sequenced in a study of spatial heterogeneity in lung cancer (dated by TCRdb to the late 2010s). The sample's time point, from its label and the paper: sample taken at primary tumor resection. Without any cell sorting, TCR sequencing was performed on whole RNA extracted either from tumor and nontumor lung tissue or from cryopreserved PBMC samples. Receptor libraries were prepared by 5' RACE. Sequencing was carried out with a NextSeq 500. TCRdb redid the processing of the public reads, applying fastp at Q25 and MiXCR, and retained in-frame beta chains. Entries are consolidated by CDR3 protein sequence, retaining the most common genes and DNA. The sample includes 40,000 to 55,000 distinct CDR3 sequences, with roughly an eighth observed a single time. About 55% of the sample is held by the ten biggest clonotypes. Material: PBMCs, obtained at surgery. These receptors came from a male donor with early-stage non-small cell lung cancer.

This clonotype has just a few counts. This chain links TRBV7-9 with TRBJ2-6; 9 bases line up with TRBD1. The junction had 11 bases not matched to a gene; V was cut back by 2 bases and J by 0 bases. The CDR3 covers 20 residues. From germline, CDR1 is SEHNR and CDR2 FQNEAQ (reference sequence). CDR3 DNA: TGTGCCAGCAGCTTACTAGGTCTGACAGGGGGTAACTCTGGGGCCAACGTCCTGACTTTC. Translated: CASSLLGLTGGNSGANVLTF.

This clonotype was found a few times. The J gene is TRBJ2-1, the V gene TRBV6-5; D remains unclear. The V gene lost 2 bases and the J gene lost 7 bases, with 12 bases spanning the gap. The CDR3 contains 14 residues. Germline V lookup: CDR1 MNHEY, CDR2 SVGAGI. The CDR3 reads CASSYDPDQNEQFF. In DNA form, the CDR3 reads TGTGCCAGCAGTTACGATCCCGATCAAAATGAGCAGTTCTTC.

This chain uses TRBV2 with TRBJ2-7; TRBD1 matches 11 bases. Losses at the gene ends were 10 bases for V and 2 bases for J; bases not matched to a gene: 4. This CDR3 is built from 13 residues. Looked up from germline, CDR1 is SNHLY and CDR2 is FYNNEI. In nucleotides, the CDR3 is TGTGCCACCAAGGGACAGGGGGCCTACGAGCAGTACTTC. It specifies CATKGQGAYEQYF.

This clonotype was detected many times. This chain connects TRBV6-2 or TRBV6-3 to TRBJ2-7; no reliable D call. CDR1 is MNHEY, CDR2 SVGEGT, per germline. This CDR3 region has 14 residues. V dropped 0 bases and J dropped 3 bases, with 9 bases sitting between them. The CDR3 spells CASSYSKKGYEQYF. CDR3 nucleotide sequence: TGTGCCAGCAGTTACTCGAAAAAGGGCTACGAGCAGTACTTC.

The chain joins TRBV20-1 to TRBJ2-3; 8 bases line up with TRBD2. V gave up 6 bases and J gave up 4 bases; unmatched junction bases: 9. Germline V lookup: CDR1 DFQATT, CDR2 SNEGSKA (reference sequence). This CDR3 has 14 amino acids. The CDR3 coding sequence is TGCAGTGCCCCGACTAGCGTAAACCCAGATACGCAGTATTTT. It is translated as CSAPTSVNPDTQYF.

This clonotype has only a few counts. The chain employs TRBV7-8 and TRBJ2-3, with D possibly being TRBD2 (5 bases). CDR1 SGHVS and CDR2 FQNEAQ come from the germline V gene. This CDR3 contains 14 residues. V was shortened by 1 base and J by 8 bases, with 13 bases between the two germline ends. CDR3 nucleotide sequence: TGTGCCAGCAGCTTAGGCACGGAGGTCGGTACGCAGTATTTT. This translates into CASSLGTEVGTQYF.

This clonotype showed up just a few times. The chain is built from TRBV6-5 and TRBJ1-6, with D uncertain. CDR3 length: 13 residues. CDR1 is MNHEY, CDR2 SVGAGI, per germline. Trimming left V 11 bases short and J 7 bases short, with 15 bases between. This CDR3 reads CAAGPDLNSPLHF. The CDR3 coding sequence is TGTGCCGCTGGCCCGGACCTGAATTCACCCCTCCACTTT.

This clonotype was detected a few times. The V gene is TRBV19, the J gene TRBJ1-6; no firm D call. Per germline, CDR1 LNHDA and CDR2 SQIVND (reference sequence). The CDR3 extends over 16 amino acids. V lost 0 bases to trimming and J lost 8 bases, with 14 bases between them. CDR3 in amino acids: CASSIDTTRRHSPLHF. Here the CDR3 DNA reads TGTGCCAGTAGTATAGATACGACGAGGAGACATTCACCCCTCCACTTT.

V gene TRBV7-2 combines with J gene TRBJ1-5; D uncertain. CDR1 SGHTA and CDR2 FQGNSA come from the germline V gene. The CDR3 has 12 residues. Trimming cost V 3 bases and J 0 bases, with 0 bases left between them. CDR3: CASSFSNQPQHF. The CDR3, as DNA: TGTGCCAGCAGCTTTAGCAATCAGCCCCAGCATTTT.

This clonotype was counted many times. CDR3 DNA: TGCGCCAGCAGTCAATCACGGACAGGGGTGAACACTGAAGCTTTCTTT. Translating gives CASSQSRTGVNTEAFF. The chain has TRBV23-1 and TRBJ1-1; 9 positions agree with TRBD1. TRBV23-1 is annotated as an ORF whose role is uncertain. This CDR3 region has 16 residues. The J segment lost 0 bases and the V segment lost 0 bases, leaving 2 bases of the junction unmatched.

This clonotype was recorded a few times. A read error may produce the germline difference seen at one junction end. V is TRBV29-1 and J is TRBJ2-1; 7 bases align to TRBD1. The CDR3 extends over 16 amino acids. Germline lookup yields CDR1 SQVTM and CDR2 ANQGSEA. CDR3 in amino acids: CSVEEGQASSYNEQFF. In nucleotides, the CDR3 is TGCAGCGTCGAAGAAGGACAGGCAAGCTCCTACAATGAGCAGTTCTTC.

V usage is TRBV6-5 and J usage is TRBJ2-7, with TRBD2 as a possible D gene (5 bases). Trimming took 6 bases from V and 2 from J, leaving 17 bases between them. CDR3 size: 15 residues. Germline-derived CDR1 and CDR2 are MNHEY and SVGAGI. The CDR3 spells CASRGRGSRAYEQYF. For the CDR3, the DNA is TGTGCCAGCAGGGGTCGAGGGAGTCGAGCCTACGAGCAGTACTTC.

In this sample, this clonotype turned up a few times. The chain has TRBV7-9 and TRBJ2-1, with D unclear. The CDR3 contains 15 residues. Germline values: CDR1 SEHNR, CDR2 FQNEAQ (reference sequence). Trimming took off 3 bases at V and 2 bases at J, with 11 bases between the two ends. The CDR3 is CASSFLIRAYNEQFF. The DNA for the CDR3 is TGTGCCAGCAGCTTTCTGATTCGGGCCTACAATGAGCAGTTCTTC.

The chain has TRBV6-4 and TRBJ2-1, with no clear D. This CDR3 comprises 13 residues. The V end was cut by 0 bases, the J end by 4 bases, with 4 bases between. Germline V gene data show CDR1 as MRHNA and CDR2 as SNTAGT. The CDR3 region is CASSDSTYNEQFF. Here the CDR3 DNA reads TGTGCCAGCAGTGACTCGACTTACAATGAGCAGTTCTTC.

Many counts were recorded for this clonotype. The rearrangement uses TRBV6-2 or TRBV6-3 and TRBJ1-1; D might be TRBD1 (5 bases). The V and J ends lost 2 bases and 5 bases respectively, with 6 bases between them. Germline assignment: CDR1 MNHEY and CDR2 SVGEGT. CDR3 size: 12 residues. CDR3 sequence: CASSYGATEAFF. In nucleotides, the CDR3 is TGTGCCAGCAGTTACGGGGCGACTGAAGCTTTCTTT.

This clonotype was observed at least ten times. The V and J genes are TRBV28 and TRBJ2-4; no reliable D call. CDR3 size: 13 residues. Germline loops: CDR1 MDHEN, CDR2 SYDVKM. V was cut by 5 bases and J by 2 bases, with 7 bases left in between. CDR3: CASSPPSKNIQYF. In DNA, the CDR3 is TGTGCCAGCAGTCCCCCGTCCAAAAACATTCAGTACTTC.

The chain combines TRBV27 with TRBJ1-5; D possibly corresponds to TRBD1 (5 bases). This CDR3 has 14 residues. Germline lookup yields CDR1 MNHEY and CDR2 SMNVEV (reference sequence). V was shortened by 6 bases and J by 1 base, with 10 bases between the two germline ends. The CDR3 spells CASSRDESNQPQHF. Here the CDR3 DNA reads TGTGCCAGCAGCCGGGACGAGAGCAATCAGCCCCAGCATTTT.

The chain uses TRBV6-6 and TRBJ2-2; D uncertain. Trimming left V 2 bases short and J 3 bases short, with 4 bases between. The CDR3 has 13 amino acids. CDR1 MNHNY and CDR2 SVGAGI come from the germline V gene (reference sequence). The CDR3 DNA reads as TGTGCCAGCAGTTACGCCGACACCGGGGAGCTGTTTTTT. Protein product: CASSYADTGELFF.

The table lists this clonotype with many counts. The chain joins TRBV7-3 to TRBJ2-6, with TRBD1 as a possible D gene (6 bases). There are 17 residues in the CDR3. The V gene's germline CDR1 is SGHTA and CDR2 FQGTGA. The V end was cut by 4 bases, the J end by 0 bases, with 13 bases between. CDR3 DNA: TGTGCCAGCAGCTCCAGGGGCCACGACTCTGGGGCCAACGTCCTGACTTTC. Its protein is CASSSRGHDSGANVLTF.

The table lists this clonotype with a few counts. The chain joins TRBV5-6 to TRBJ2-1, with D possibly being TRBD1 or TRBD2 (6 bases each). V lost 6 bases to trimming and J lost 0 bases, with 13 bases between them. The CDR3 contains 15 residues. Germline-derived CDR1 and CDR2 are SGHDT and YYEEEE. CDR3 coding DNA: TGTGCCAGCACCGCCGGGGGCCCCTCCTACAATGAGCAGTTCTTC. Protein sequence: CASTAGGPSYNEQFF.

This clonotype was counted only a few times. J is TRBJ1-4 and V is TRBV4-1, with 7 positions matching TRBD1. V lost 4 bases and J lost 8; bases outside the gene matches: 10. The length of the CDR3 is 15 residues. The germline CDR1 and CDR2 sequences are MGHRA and YSYEKL. CDR3 in DNA: TGCGCCAGCAGCCGGTTGACAGGGACTTACGAAAAACTGTTTTTT. Residues: CASSRLTGTYEKLFF.

This clonotype has more than one count but fewer than ten. The chain carries TRBV20-1 and TRBJ2-5; D perhaps matches TRBD1 (5 bases). This CDR3 contains 14 residues. CDR1 is DFQATT, CDR2 SNEGSKA, per germline (reference sequence). V lost 5 bases and J lost 5, with 18 bases in between. The CDR3 loop is CSAPGSGSWETQYF. Written as DNA, the CDR3 is TGCAGTGCTCCAGGGTCGGGTAGTTGGGAGACCCAGTACTTC.

This clonotype turned up a few times. V usage is TRBV29-1 and J usage is TRBJ1-5, with 8 positions matching TRBD1. With 8 bases clipped from V and 7 bases from J, the junction kept 13 bases outside the gene matches. CDR3 size: 14 residues. Germline V CDR1 and CDR2: SQVTM, ANQGSEA. CDR3 bases: TGCAGCTTTACAGGACAGGGAGGAGGGCAGCCCCAGCATTTT. Amino acid sequence: CSFTGQGGGQPQHF.

This clonotype turned up a few times. The chain combines TRBV5-1 with TRBJ1-1; 7 bases align to TRBD1. The CDR3 sequence is 13 residues long. CDR1 and CDR2 from the germline V gene are SGHRS and YFSETQ. J gave up 11 bases and V 4 bases, and 11 bases lay outside the gene matches. Here the CDR3 reads CASSGGTARHAFF. CDR3 bases: TGCGCCAGCAGCGGGGGGACAGCGAGGCATGCTTTCTTT.

Ten or more counts support this clonotype. V is TRBV5-6 and J is TRBJ1-1; D uncertain. The CDR3 covers 16 residues. Germline V gene sequence: CDR1 SGHDT, CDR2 YYEEEE. The V and J ends lost 3 bases and 4 bases respectively, with 19 bases between them. CDR3 sequence reads: CASSWEADRWVTEAFF. In DNA form, the CDR3 reads TGTGCCAGCAGCTGGGAGGCGGACCGGTGGGTCACTGAAGCTTTCTTT.

The chain uses TRBV11-3 and TRBJ2-3; 10 bases match TRBD2. V shed 1 base, J shed 2 bases, and the junction held 3 bases outside the gene matches. Germline-derived CDR1 and CDR2 are SGHNT and YENEEA. The CDR3 is 16 residues long. The CDR3 DNA follows: TGTGCCAGCAGCTTAGGAACTAGCGGGGCCACAGATACGCAGTATTTT. Translated: CASSLGTSGATDTQYF.

Points on this clonotype: A much larger clone sits a single nucleotide away, making a read error possible. V is TRBV5-6 and J is TRBJ2-2, with TRBD1 matching over 8 bases. CDR3 length equals 16 residues. Germline assignment: CDR1 SGHDT and CDR2 YYEEEE. The CDR3 DNA reads TGTGTCAGCAGCTGGTGGACAGGGACGAACACCGGGGAGCTGTTTTTT. Encoded protein: CVSSWWTGTNTGELFF.

This chain uses TRBV4-3 with TRBJ1-1; 9 bases line up with TRBD1. Germline V CDR1 and CDR2: LGHNA, YSLEER. The CDR3 is made up of 18 amino acids. V lost 4 bases to trimming and J lost 0 bases; unmatched junction nucleotides: 12. The CDR3 spells CASSLTLGQGWVNTEAFF. CDR3 DNA: TGCGCCAGCAGCCTGACTCTGGGACAGGGTTGGGTGAACACTGAAGCTTTCTTT.

This clonotype was recorded many times. The V gene is TRBV9, the J gene TRBJ2-1; a weak D match, TRBD1 (5 bases). V was shortened by 1 base and J by 6 bases, with 8 bases between the two germline ends. Per the germline V gene, CDR1 is SGDLS and CDR2 is YYNGEE. CDR3 length: 13 amino acids. As DNA, the CDR3 is TGTGCCAGCAGCGTAACCCAGGGCAATGAGCAGTTCTTC. It translates to CASSVTQGNEQFF.

Here the CDR3 DNA reads TGTGCCAGCAGGCCGGGACGTCACTCTGGGGCCAACGTCCTGACTTTC. Its protein product is CASRPGRHSGANVLTF. The V call is TRBV12-3 or TRBV12-4, the J call TRBJ2-6; D is possibly TRBD1 or TRBD2 (5 bases each). The CDR3 consists of 16 residues. The V and J ends lost 6 bases and 0 bases respectively, with 12 bases between them.

J is TRBJ2-7 and V is TRBV20-1; TRBD2 matches 8 bases. V lost 5 bases and J lost 0; bases outside the gene matches: 6. The CDR3 length is 14 residues. Germline V gene data show CDR1 as DFQATT and CDR2 as SNEGSKA (reference sequence). CDR3 nucleotide sequence: TGCAGTGCTCACGTAGCGGGATTCTCCTACGAGCAGTACTTC. Protein: CSAHVAGFSYEQYF.